A single T cell receptor (beta chain) is shown here with its context. The data were obtained in a study of blood T cell repertoires in COVID-19. Whole-study context: T cells, B-cell-depleted T cells, or PBMCs provided the cDNA or gDNA that served as material.

Participants came from 24 US areas, aged about 18 to 89 years. In assigning cohorts, the study relied on participant-reported clinical history. In germline, CDR1 is LNHDA, CDR2 SQIVND (reference sequence). With 5 bases clipped from V and 0 bases from J, the junction kept 10 bases outside the gene matches. This CDR3 region has 17 residues. As processed by the authors: Estimation of nucleated cell counts was performed using reference gene primer amplification. Using immunoSEQ multiplex PCR, the repertoire was profiled, and TCRdb retains in-frame clones only, with some absent. V and J calls plus clone size are reproduced from that table; the DNA served to infer D and trimming. Among more than 150,000 clones listed, around 80% were seen once.

Sequencing was carried out using PBMCs or T cells enriched from blood (not recorded which). This clonotype was sampled from a man aged 55 to 70 who had been exposed to COVID-19. V gene TRBV19 combines with J gene TRBJ2-1; 7 nucleotides align to TRBD2. The CDR3 bases are TGTGCCAGTAGTTCCACCCCCGGGGGGTCCTCCTACAATGAGCAGTTCTTC. As protein: CASSSTPGGSSYNEQFF.